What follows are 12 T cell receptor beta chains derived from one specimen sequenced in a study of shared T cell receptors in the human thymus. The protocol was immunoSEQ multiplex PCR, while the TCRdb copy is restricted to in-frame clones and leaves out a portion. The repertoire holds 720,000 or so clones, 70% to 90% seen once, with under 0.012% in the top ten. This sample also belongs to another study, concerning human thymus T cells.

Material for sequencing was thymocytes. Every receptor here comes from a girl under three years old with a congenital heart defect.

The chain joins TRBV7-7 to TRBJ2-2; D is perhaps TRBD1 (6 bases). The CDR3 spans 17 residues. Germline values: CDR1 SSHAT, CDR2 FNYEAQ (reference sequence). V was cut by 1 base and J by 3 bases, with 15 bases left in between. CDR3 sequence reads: CASSLDGGQTYTGELFF. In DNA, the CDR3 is TGTGCCAGCAGCTTAGACGGCGGACAGACTTACACCGGGGAGCTGTTTTTT.

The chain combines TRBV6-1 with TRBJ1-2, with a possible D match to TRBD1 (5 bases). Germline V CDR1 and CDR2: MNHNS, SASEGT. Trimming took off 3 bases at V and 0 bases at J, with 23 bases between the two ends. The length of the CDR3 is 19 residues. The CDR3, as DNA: TGTGCCAGCAGTGATTTTATTAGCCGCTCCAGGGTTACTAACTATGGCTACACCTTC. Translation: CASSDFISRSRVTNYGYTF.

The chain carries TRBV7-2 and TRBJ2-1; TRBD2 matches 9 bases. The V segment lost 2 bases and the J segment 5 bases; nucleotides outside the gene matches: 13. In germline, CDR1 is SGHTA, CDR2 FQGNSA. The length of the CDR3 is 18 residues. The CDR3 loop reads CASSLFGGARGGNNEQFF. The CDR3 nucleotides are TGTGCCAGCAGCTTATTTGGCGGGGCGCGGGGGGGAAACAATGAGCAGTTCTTC.

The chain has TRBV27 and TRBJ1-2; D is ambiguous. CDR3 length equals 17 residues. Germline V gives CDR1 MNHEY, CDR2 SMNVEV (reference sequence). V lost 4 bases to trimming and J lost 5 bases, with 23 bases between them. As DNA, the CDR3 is TGTGCCAGCAGTTCGAGGGAAATATCTCCCGGGCATTATGGCTACACCTTC. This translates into CASSSREISPGHYGYTF.

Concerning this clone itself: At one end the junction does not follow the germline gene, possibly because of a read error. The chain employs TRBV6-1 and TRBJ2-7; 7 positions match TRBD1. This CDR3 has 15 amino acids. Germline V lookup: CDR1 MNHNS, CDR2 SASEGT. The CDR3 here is CASSEPDRTSYGQYF. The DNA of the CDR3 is TGTGCCAGCAGTGAACCGGACAGGACCTCCTACGGGCAGTACTTC.

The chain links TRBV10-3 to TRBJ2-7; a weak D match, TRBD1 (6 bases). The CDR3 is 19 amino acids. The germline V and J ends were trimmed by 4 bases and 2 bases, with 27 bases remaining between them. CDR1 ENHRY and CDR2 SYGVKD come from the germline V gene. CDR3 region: CAISVRGSQGKRKPYEQYF. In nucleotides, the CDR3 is TGTGCCATCAGTGTAAGAGGATCACAGGGAAAAAGGAAGCCCTACGAGCAGTACTTC.

CDR3 nucleotides: TGTGCCAGCAGCTCCTCTTCCCCCTTAGACTTATATGGCTACACCTTC. This encodes CASSSSSPLDLYGYTF. This sequence joins TRBV7-3 and TRBJ1-2; D unresolved. The CDR3 is 16 residues long. Germline assignment: CDR1 SGHTA and CDR2 FQGTGA. The ends were cut back, 4 bases at V and 5 bases at J, with 20 bases in the middle.

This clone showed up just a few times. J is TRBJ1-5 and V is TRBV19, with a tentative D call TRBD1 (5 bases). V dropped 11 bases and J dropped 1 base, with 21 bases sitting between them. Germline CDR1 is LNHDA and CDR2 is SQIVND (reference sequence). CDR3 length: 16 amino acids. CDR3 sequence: CAVGQRQRQSNQPQHF. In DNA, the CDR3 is TGTGCCGTAGGCCAGCGACAACGACAGAGCAATCAGCCCCAGCATTTT.

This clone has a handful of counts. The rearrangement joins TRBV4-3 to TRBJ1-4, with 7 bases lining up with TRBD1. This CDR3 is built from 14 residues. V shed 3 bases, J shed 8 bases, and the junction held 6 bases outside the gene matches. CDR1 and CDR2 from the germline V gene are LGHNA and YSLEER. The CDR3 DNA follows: TGCGCCAGCAGCCAGGAGGGGGCCGAAGAAAAACTGTTTTTT. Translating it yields CASSQEGAEEKLFF.

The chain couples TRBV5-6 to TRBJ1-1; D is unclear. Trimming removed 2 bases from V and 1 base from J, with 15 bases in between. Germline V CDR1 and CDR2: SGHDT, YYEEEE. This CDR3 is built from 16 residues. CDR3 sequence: CASSFKLDGENTEAFF. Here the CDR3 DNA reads TGTGCCAGCAGCTTTAAGCTGGACGGGGAGAACACTGAAGCTTTCTTT.

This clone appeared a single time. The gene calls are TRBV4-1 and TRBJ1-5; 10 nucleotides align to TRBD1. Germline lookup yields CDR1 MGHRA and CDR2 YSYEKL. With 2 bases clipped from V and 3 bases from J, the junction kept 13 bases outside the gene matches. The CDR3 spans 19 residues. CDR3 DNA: TGCGCCAGCAGCCAATTATCCACCGGGACAGGGGTTCCCAATCAGCCCCAGCATTTT. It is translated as CASSQLSTGTGVPNQPQHF.

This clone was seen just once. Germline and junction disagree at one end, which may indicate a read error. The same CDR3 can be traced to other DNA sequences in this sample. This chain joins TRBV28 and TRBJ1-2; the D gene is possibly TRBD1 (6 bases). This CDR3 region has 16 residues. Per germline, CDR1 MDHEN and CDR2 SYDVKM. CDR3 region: CASSLVQAGGRRSYTF. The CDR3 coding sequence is TGTGCCAGCAGTCTCGTCCAGGCGGGGGGGCGCAGGAGCTACACCTTT.